The 24 T cell receptor beta chains below all came from one sample that was sequenced in a study of tumor-infiltrating lymphocytes in primary liver carcinoma. A constant-region primer served to make TCR beta cDNA from about 500 ng total RNA. TCR beta libraries came from three nested multiplex PCR rounds using slightly modified ARM-PCR. A C-beta reverse primer and TRBV1-TRBV30 forward primers served in each of the first two PCR rounds, at about 9 cycles apiece. TCRdb reprocessed the multiplex PCR reads via MiXCR and lists one record per CDR3 protein. The table has about 320,000 distinct CDR3 sequences, 45% to 70% seen once. The source of the blood RNA was unsorted whole blood, and germline DNA was extracted as well. The source material was peripheral blood. The receptors were sampled from a woman aged 25 to 45 with primary liver carcinoma and hepatitis B virus infection.

As to this clonotype: Since a much larger clone is just one base distant, this may be a read error. This sequence joins TRBV29-1 and TRBJ2-7, with 8 nucleotides matching TRBD1. The CDR3 has 12 amino acids. Germline V gene sequence: CDR1 SQVTM, CDR2 ANQGSEA. The CDR3 region has the DNA TGCAGCGTTGAAGGGACAGGGTCCGAGCGGTACTTC. Its translation: CSVEGTGSERYF.

This clonotype occurred a few times. This chain links TRBV6-6 with TRBJ2-4; the D gene is possibly TRBD1 (5 bases). V dropped 10 bases and J dropped 0 bases, with 22 bases sitting between them. The CDR3 has 17 amino acids. Germline V gene sequence: CDR1 MNHNY, CDR2 SVGAGI (reference sequence). The CDR3 DNA is TGTGCCACCTCCCCCCCTGACAGTTCCCTAGCCAAAAACATTCAGTACTTC. Its protein is CATSPPDSSLAKNIQYF.

The chain combines TRBV7-9 with TRBJ2-7; TRBD2 agrees at 12 bases. Unmatched junction bases numbered 0, after V lost 1 base and J lost 5 bases. Germline assignment: CDR1 SEHNR and CDR2 FQNEAQ (reference sequence). The CDR3 sequence is 14 residues long. The CDR3 loop reads CASSLGLAGDEQYF. CDR3 bases: TGTGCCAGCAGCTTAGGACTAGCGGGAGACGAGCAGTACTTC.

On this clonotype itself: A clone one base away is much larger, so this may be a read error. The genes are TRBV12-3 or TRBV12-4 and TRBJ1-1; D not certain. The CDR3 is 14 amino acids. CDR3 sequence (DNA): TGTGCCAGCAGTTTGGGGAGATGGAGCACTAAAGCTTTCTTT. Protein sequence: CASSLGRWSTKAFF.

This clonotype was counted at least ten times. The rearrangement joins TRBV6-6 to TRBJ2-3; the match to TRBD1 covers 7 bases. This CDR3 contains 13 residues. V lost 8 bases, J lost 7 bases, and 9 bases stayed unmatched. Germline values: CDR1 MNHNY, CDR2 SVGAGI (reference sequence). In nucleotides, the CDR3 is TGTGCCAGCTCCGACAGGGAATTGTATACGCAGTATTTT. It is translated as CASSDRELYTQYF.

This clonotype appeared many times. This chain connects TRBV7-8 to TRBJ2-1; TRBD2 is a possible D gene (6 bases). The germline V gene has CDR1 SGHVS and CDR2 FQNEAQ. The CDR3 extends over 15 amino acids. Trimming left V 3 bases short and J 2 bases short, with 11 bases between. The DNA for the CDR3 is TGTGCCAGCAGCTTCTCTAGCGCGACCTACAATGAGCAGTTCTTC. Translation: CASSFSSATYNEQFF.

As to this clonotype: One end of the junction varies from germline; a read error may be responsible. The chain couples TRBV6-6 to TRBJ1-3, with D tentatively TRBD1 (5 bases). Germline CDR1 reads MNHNY; CDR2 reads SVGAGI (reference sequence). This CDR3 is built from 15 residues. CDR3 region: CASSYVGDQGNTIYF. The CDR3 region has the DNA TGTGCAAGCAGTTACGTGGGGGACCAGGGAAACACCATATATTTT.

This chain links TRBV7-9 with TRBJ2-5; possible D gene TRBD1, 6 bases. The ends were cut back, 2 bases at V and 2 bases at J, with 18 bases in the middle. The germline gives CDR1 SEHNR, CDR2 FQNEAQ (reference sequence). The CDR3 sequence is 17 residues long. The CDR3 protein is CASSLRVNETGQETQYF. CDR3 nucleotide sequence: TGTGCCAGCAGCTTAAGGGTTAACGAGACAGGACAAGAGACCCAGTACTTC.

Note on this clonotype: Likely a read error: the CDR3 ends without its conserved phenylalanine or tryptophan. The chain carries TRBV4-3 and TRBJ2-1, with TRBD2 matching 11 bases. V shed 0 bases and J 7 bases; nucleotides not matched to a gene: 8. Germline V CDR1 and CDR2: LGHNA, YSLEER. The CDR3 has 17 amino acids. The CDR3, as DNA: TGCGCCAGCAGCCAAGATATGGGGCTAGCGGGAGGTAATGAGCAGTTCCTC. Protein: CASSQDMGLAGGNEQFL.

There are many counts of this clonotype. CDR3 sequence reads: CASSSGLAGAGEQFF. CDR3 in DNA: TGTGCCAGCAGTTCGGGACTAGCGGGAGCTGGTGAGCAGTTCTTC. The chain has TRBV12-3 or TRBV12-4 and TRBJ2-1; 14 bases are shared with TRBD2. This CDR3 comprises 15 residues. V gave up 4 bases and J gave up 9 bases; unmatched junction bases: 5.

In its sample, this clonotype was seen many times. V gene TRBV6-1 combines with J gene TRBJ2-5, with 8 bases aligning to TRBD2. Per the germline V gene, CDR1 is MNHNS and CDR2 is SASEGT. This CDR3 contains 15 residues. Losses at the gene ends were 2 bases for V and 2 bases for J; bases not matched to a gene: 4. The CDR3 region has the DNA TGTGCCAGCAGTGAAATGAGCGGGAGACAAGAGACCCAGTACTTC. Translated: CASSEMSGRQETQYF.

This clonotype was counted a single time. The chain employs TRBV7-8 and TRBJ2-1, with 8 bases matching TRBD2. The V segment lost 5 bases and the J segment 12 bases; nucleotides outside the gene matches: 15. Germline loops: CDR1 SGHVS, CDR2 FQNEAQ. The CDR3 contains 15 residues. The CDR3 bases are TGTGCCAGCAGCCCTCTCGGGGCAAGCGGGAGATGGCAGTTCTTC. This encodes CASSPLGASGRWQFF.

This clonotype was detected once. This could be a read error, since a much larger clone is one nucleotide away. The genes are TRBV12-3 or TRBV12-4 and TRBJ2-1, with TRBD2 identical over 7 bases. The CDR3 has 16 amino acids. The junction had 11 bases not matched to a gene; V was cut back by 5 bases and J by 4 bases. CDR3 bases: TGTGCCAGCAGTCCCCTCTGGGCTAGCGGTTACAATGAGCAGTTCTTC. This sequence encodes CASSPLWASGYNEQFF.

Turning to this clonotype: This may arise from a read error, as a much more abundant clone is one base away. The rearrangement joins TRBV29-1 to TRBJ1-3; D may be TRBD1 (6 bases). From germline, CDR1 is SQVTM and CDR2 ANQGSEA. Trimming removed 5 bases from V and 2 bases from J, with 10 bases in between. The CDR3 has 13 amino acids. This chain's CDR3 is CSVQGSPGNTIYF. The CDR3 DNA follows: TGCAGCGTTCAGGGGAGCCCTGGAAACACCATATATTTT.

This clonotype is medium-sized (0.01 to 0.1%). The CDR3 DNA sequence: TGCAGCGCCGGGACAGGGACCTACGAGCAGTACTTC. This encodes CSAGTGTYEQYF. V gene TRBV29-1 combines with J gene TRBJ2-7, with TRBD1 identical over 9 bases. Trimming took 7 bases from V and 2 from J; bases not matched to a gene: 3. Germline CDR1 is SQVTM and CDR2 is ANQGSEA. CDR3 length equals 12 residues.

This sequence joins TRBV10-3 and TRBJ2-4; D is perhaps TRBD1 (6 bases). Germline V CDR1 and CDR2: ENHRY, SYGVKD. This CDR3 region has 14 residues. The V end was cut by 3 bases, the J end by 7 bases, with 13 bases between. The CDR3 region has the DNA TGTGCCATCAGTGACAGGGGTCCCCATAACATTCAGTACTTC. Translating gives CAISDRGPHNIQYF.

The rearrangement links TRBV6-2 or TRBV6-3 to TRBJ1-6, with 7 bases identical to TRBD1. The junction had 10 bases not matched to a gene; V was cut back by 4 bases and J by 10 bases. The CDR3 runs to 15 residues. In germline, CDR1 is MNHEY, CDR2 SVGEGT. Here the CDR3 reads CASSSARQGGSPLHF. The CDR3 region has the DNA TGTGCCAGCAGTTCCGCAAGACAGGGAGGCTCACCCCTCCACTTT.

This clonotype was found once. The junction does not match germline at one end; this may be a read error. The rearrangement uses TRBV11-3 and TRBJ2-2; D may be TRBD2 (6 bases). The CDR3 spans 16 residues. Germline lookup yields CDR1 SGHNT and CDR2 YENEEA. As DNA, the CDR3 is TGTGCCAGCAGCCCCGCCCGGGGGTCGAACACCGGGGAGCTGCCTTTT. Its protein is CASSPARGSNTGELPF. Based on the CDR3 plus reference TRBV11-3 and TRBJ2-2, the full variable domain is EAGVVQSPRYKIIEKKQPVAFWCNPISGHNTLYWYLQNLGQGPELLIRYENEEAVDDSQLPKDRFSAERLKGVDSTLKIQPAELGDSAVYLCASSPARGSNTGELPFGEGSRLTVL.

This clonotype was seen more than once but under ten times. The gene calls are TRBV6-2 or TRBV6-3 and TRBJ1-6, with no clear D. V was shortened by 7 bases and J by 6 bases, with 13 bases between the two germline ends. Germline V lookup: CDR1 MNHEY, CDR2 SVGEGT. This CDR3 contains 14 residues. This CDR3 is CASNTWQTNSPLHF. The DNA of the CDR3 is TGTGCCAGCAATACTTGGCAGACTAATTCACCCCTCCACTTT.

Regarding this clonotype: Being one base from a much bigger clone, this may be a read error. The chain couples TRBV29-1 to TRBJ2-1; 8 nucleotides match TRBD1. Per germline, CDR1 SQVTM and CDR2 ANQGSEA. This CDR3 region has 13 residues. This CDR3 is CSVSGGGYNDQFF. CDR3 nucleotide sequence: TGCAGCGTTTCAGGGGGCGGTTACAATGACCAGTTCTTC.

This clonotype was seen repeatedly, ten times or more. The rearrangement joins TRBV5-5 to TRBJ2-1; tentatively, D is TRBD1 (6 bases). This CDR3 spans 16 amino acids. Germline loops: CDR1 SGHKS, CDR2 YYEKEE (reference sequence). V dropped 4 bases and J dropped 1 base, with 15 bases sitting between them. CDR3 DNA sequence: TGTGCCAGCAGCCTCAAGGGACAAACTTCCTACAATGAGCAGTTCTTC. Translation: CASSLKGQTSYNEQFF.

The gene calls are TRBV6-2 or TRBV6-3 and TRBJ2-7; TRBD1 matches at 7 bases. CDR1 is MNHEY, CDR2 SVGEGT, per germline. This CDR3 is 13 amino acids long. V shed 10 bases, J shed 2 bases, and the junction held 8 bases outside the gene matches. The CDR3 nucleotides read TGTGCCATCATGACAGGGAGCCCCTACGAGCAGTACTTC. It is translated as CAIMTGSPYEQYF.

This clonotype was counted at least ten times. The gene calls are TRBV29-1 and TRBJ2-1; D not resolved. The CDR3 has 12 residues. The V and J ends lost 2 bases and 6 bases respectively, with 8 bases between them. In germline, CDR1 is SQVTM, CDR2 ANQGSEA. CDR3 nucleotides: TGCAGCGTTGAAATTTTACGCAATGAGCAGTTCTTC. Its translation: CSVEILRNEQFF.

In nucleotides, the CDR3 is TGTGCCAGCAGCCAACTTACCCCCGCGGATTTTGGACTTAGCTCCTACAATGAGCAGTTCTTC. This gives the protein CASSQLTPADFGLSSYNEQFF. The gene calls are TRBV4-2 and TRBJ2-1; maybe TRBD2 (5 bases). This CDR3 region has 21 residues. The V gene's germline CDR1 is LGHNA and CDR2 YNFKEQ. The V and J ends lost 2 bases and 0 bases respectively, with 26 bases between them.